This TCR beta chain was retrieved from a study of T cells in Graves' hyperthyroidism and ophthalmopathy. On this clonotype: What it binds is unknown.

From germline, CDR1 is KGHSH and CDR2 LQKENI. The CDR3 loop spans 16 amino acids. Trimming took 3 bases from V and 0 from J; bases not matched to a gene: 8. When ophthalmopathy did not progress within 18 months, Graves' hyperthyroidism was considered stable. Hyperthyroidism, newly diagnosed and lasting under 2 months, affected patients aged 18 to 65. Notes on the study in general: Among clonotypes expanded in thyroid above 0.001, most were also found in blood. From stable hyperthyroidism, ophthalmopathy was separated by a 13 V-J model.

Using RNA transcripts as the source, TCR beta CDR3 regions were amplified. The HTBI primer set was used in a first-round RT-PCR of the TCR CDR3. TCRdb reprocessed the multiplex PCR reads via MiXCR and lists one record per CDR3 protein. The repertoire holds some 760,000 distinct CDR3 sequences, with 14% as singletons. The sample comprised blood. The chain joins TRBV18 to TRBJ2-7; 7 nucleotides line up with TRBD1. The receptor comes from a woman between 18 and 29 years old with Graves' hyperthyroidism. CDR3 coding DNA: TGTGCCAGCTCACCCCAAACCGGGACAGACTCCTACGAGCAGTACTTC. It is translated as CASSPQTGTDSYEQYF.